These T cell receptor beta chains were read from a single sample in a study of shared clonotypes between healthy human individuals. TCRdb's table, derived via immunoSEQ multiplex PCR, lists solely in-frame clones and lacks some. There are approximately 2.5 million clones in the sample; more than 85% occur only once, and more than 0.35% lies in the top ten. Sequenced sample: naive CD4+ T cells from PBMCs. The source is a man aged 18 to 29 in good health. Some clones in this sample may be carry-over from other donors' samples. Each CDR3 is given with its conserved first and last residue. D genes are given only for firm matches. Rows may omit the clone size; those that give it use once, few, many or a size class.

TGTGCCAGCAGCAGGACAGTTACCAACACTGAAGCTTTCTTT	CASSRTVTNTEAFF	NA	TRBJ1-1	once	TRBV5-4
TGTGCCAGCAGCACCCAGACAGGGCGAACAGCGGAGACCCAGTACTTC	CASSTQTGRTAETQYF	TRBD1	TRBJ2-5	NA	TRBV11-2
TGTGCCAGCAGCTCGGGGTACGAGCAGTACTTC	CASSSGYEQYF	NA	TRBJ2-7	NA	TRBV11-3
TGCGCCAGCAGCGGCTCGACCGGGACGTCCACATACGAGCAGTACTTC	CASSGSTGTSTYEQYF	NA	TRBJ2-7	NA	TRBV5-1
TGTGCCAGCAGCGTAGGTCCCGTTCCGAACACTGAAGCTTTCTTT	CASSVGPVPNTEAFF	NA	TRBJ1-1	NA	TRBV9
TGTGCCAGCAGACCGAGACAGGCTCTCAATTCCTACGAGCAGTACTTC	CASRPRQALNSYEQYF	NA	TRBJ2-7	NA	TRBV6-6
TGTGCCAGCAGTTTAAGAGAAAAACTGTTTTTT	CASSLREKLFF	NA	TRBJ1-4	NA	TRBV28
TGTGCCAGCAGCTTAGCTTGGGGTTCCGGAAACACCATATATTTT	CASSLAWGSGNTIYF	NA	TRBJ1-3	NA	TRBV7-2
TGCGCCAGCAGTGCGGGTCTTAGCTCCTACAATGAGCAGTTCTTC	CASSAGLSSYNEQFF	NA	TRBJ2-1	NA	TRBV10-1
TGTGCCAGCAGCTTGGGTCTAGTGGGTACGCAGTATTTT	CASSLGLVGTQYF	NA	TRBJ2-3	NA	TRBV7-2
TGTGCCAGCAGGCAATCTCGAGACATAGTAACTGAAGCTTTCTTT	CASRQSRDIVTEAFF	NA	TRBJ1-1	NA	TRBV6-5
TGTGCCAGCAGCCCCGGACTAGCGGGGCAAGAGACCCAGTACTTC	CASSPGLAGQETQYF	TRBD2	TRBJ2-5	once	TRBV5-4
TGCGCCAGCAGCCGGGGACTAGCGGGCTCCTACAATGAGCAGTTCTTC	CASSRGLAGSYNEQFF	TRBD2	TRBJ2-1	NA	TRBV5-1
TGTGCCAGCAGCTTATTGGGGCCCTCGGACACTGAAGCTTTCTTT	CASSLLGPSDTEAFF	NA	TRBJ1-1	NA	TRBV7-3
TGTGCCAGCAGCCCCGAGAGGGATCGTGAGCAGTACTTC	CASSPERDREQYF	NA	TRBJ2-7	NA	TRBV7-8
TGCGCCAGCAGCTTAGGGACAGGGGGCGAAAAACTGTTTTTT	CASSLGTGGEKLFF	TRBD1	TRBJ1-4	NA	TRBV5-1
TGTGCCACCAGCAGAGGGGGGGGAACGCGGGAGCAGTACTTC	CATSRGGGTREQYF	TRBD2	TRBJ2-7	NA	TRBV15
TGTGCCAGCAGTGAATTGGGGACACCATCTAACTACGAGCAGTACTTC	CASSELGTPSNYEQYF	NA	TRBJ2-7	NA	TRBV25-1
TGTGCCAGCAGCCCAACCTGGGGCAGTGAGCAGTTCTTC	CASSPTWGSEQFF	NA	TRBJ2-1	NA	TRBV7-3
TGTGCCAGCAGTGGACTTGCGCGGCGGGGTAGTCCTGGAAACACCATATATTTT	CASSGLARRGSPGNTIYF	NA	TRBJ1-3	NA	TRBV6-1
TGCGCCAGCAGCAGGACTAGCGGGAGTTCGGTCTTAAGTGAGCAGTTCTTC	CASSRTSGSSVLSEQFF	TRBD2	TRBJ2-1	once	TRBV5-1
TGCAGCGGCCGGGCTCACACAGATACGCAGTATTTT	CSGRAHTDTQYF	NA	TRBJ2-3	NA	TRBV29-1
TGTGCCAGCAGCAAAGAGCAGGGCCAGGGTGGCTACACCTTC	CASSKEQGQGGYTF	NA	TRBJ1-2	NA	TRBV21-1
TGCGCCAGCAGCTTACAGGGACACTCTGGAAACACCATATATTTT	CASSLQGHSGNTIYF	NA	TRBJ1-3	once	TRBV5-1
TGTGCCAGCAGCCCTTGGACAGGACACTACAATGAGCAGTTCTTC	CASSPWTGHYNEQFF	TRBD1	TRBJ2-1	NA	TRBV11-1
TGTGCCAGCAGCTTACAATACGGGGATGAGCAGTTCTTC	CASSLQYGDEQFF	NA	TRBJ2-1	NA	TRBV7-8
TGTGCCAGCACCAGGCGGGGGGCGAGCACTGAAGCTTTCTTT	CASTRRGASTEAFF	NA	TRBJ1-1	NA	TRBV27
TGTGCCAGCAGCGTGACAGGGGTTACCTATGGCTACACCTTC	CASSVTGVTYGYTF	TRBD1	TRBJ1-2	NA	TRBV9
TGTGCCAGCAACGCCCTAGGGGGCGGGTCCTACGAGCAGTACTTC	CASNALGGGSYEQYF	TRBD1	TRBJ2-7	NA	TRBV27
TGCGCCAGCAGCTTGCAGGTAGGACAGATGAACACTGAAGCTTTCTTT	CASSLQVGQMNTEAFF	NA	TRBJ1-1	NA	TRBV5-1
TGCGCCAGCAGACGTGAGGGGGCGCCGGGGAATGAAGCTTTCTTT	CASRREGAPGNEAFF	TRBD1	TRBJ1-1	NA	TRBV5-1
TGTGCCAGCAGCACAGGACAGACAACTAATGAAAAACTGTTTTTT	CASSTGQTTNEKLFF	NA	TRBJ1-4	NA	TRBV7-9
TGTGCCAGCAGCTTGGCAGGGACCTACGAGCAGTACTTC	CASSLAGTYEQYF	NA	TRBJ2-7	NA	TRBV5-4
TGTGCCAGCAGTTTCAGTGAGCAGTTCTTC	CASSFSEQFF	NA	TRBJ2-1	NA	TRBV2
TGCGCCAGCAGCCGATCAGTGGGACAGGGGGCGTCCGAGCAGTACTTC	CASSRSVGQGASEQYF	TRBD1	TRBJ2-7	NA	TRBV4-3
TGTGCCTGGAGTGTACGGGGGGATCGGTATGGCTACACCTTC	CAWSVRGDRYGYTF	NA	TRBJ1-2	once	TRBV30
TGTGCCAGCAGCTCGGGACGGAGGAACACTGAAGCTTTCTTT	CASSSGRRNTEAFF	NA	TRBJ1-1	NA	TRBV7-6
TGTGCCAGCAGCTCCCGGCGGAGGGGGAAAGCTGAAGCTTTCTTT	CASSSRRRGKAEAFF	NA	TRBJ1-1	few	TRBV9
TGCGCCAGCAGCTTCCGGGCCTTGCAGAGGGACACCGGGGAGCTGTTTTTT	CASSFRALQRDTGELFF	NA	TRBJ2-2	NA	TRBV5-1
TGTGCCACCTTTTCGGACAGGGGGCGCGAAGTGGAAGGCTACACCTTC	CATFSDRGREVEGYTF	TRBD1	TRBJ1-2	few	TRBV28
TGTGCCGGAGGACGGATGAACACTGAAGCTTTCTTT	CAGGRMNTEAFF	NA	TRBJ1-1	NA	TRBV6-1
TGTGCCAGCAGACTTAACACCGGGGAGCTGTTTTTT	CASRLNTGELFF	NA	TRBJ2-2	once	TRBV7-3
TGTGCCAGCAGCCCTCGGGATGCGGGAGAAAGAGAGCAGTTCTTC	CASSPRDAGEREQFF	TRBD2	TRBJ2-1	once	TRBV7-9
TGTGCCAGCAGTGAAGCGGGGGGCACTGGAAACACCATATATTTT	CASSEAGGTGNTIYF	NA	TRBJ1-3	NA	TRBV6-1
TGTGCCAGCAGCTTAGGACAGGGGGCATACGAGCAGTACTTC	CASSLGQGAYEQYF	TRBD1	TRBJ2-7	NA	TRBV7-2
TGTGCTACAGGGCTCCTCTCCTACGAGCAGTACTTC	CATGLLSYEQYF	NA	TRBJ2-7	NA	TRBV28
TGTGCCAGCAGTTTATCTCTCCCAGGGGGCCCCACAGATACGCAGTATTTT	CASSLSLPGGPTDTQYF	TRBD1	TRBJ2-3	NA	TRBV28
TGCGCCAGCAGTGAGTACCGAGAGGGGTGGGAGCAGTACTTC	CASSEYREGWEQYF	NA	TRBJ2-7	NA	TRBV10-2